This T cell receptor (beta chain) was retrieved from a study of blood T cell repertoires in COVID-19. Across the whole study: The samples span acute and convalescent COVID-19 from the United States, Italy and Spain.

The authors' processing: The assay estimated nucleated cells by amplifying reference gene primers. The protocol was immunoSEQ multiplex PCR, while the TCRdb copy is restricted to in-frame clones and leaves out a portion. That table supplies the V and J calls and clone size; D and trimming were determined from the DNA. This sample yields tens of thousands of clones, of which approximately 85% are seen a single time; over 8.5% belongs to the top ten. Germline V gives CDR1 SGHDT, CDR2 YYEEEE. The CDR3 totals 15 residues. J gave up 5 bases and V 4 bases, and 4 bases lay outside the gene matches. The rearrangement joins TRBV5-6 to TRBJ2-2; TRBD2 matches at 11 bases. The sequence came from a human donor in a cohort sampled during active COVID-19. Source material: peripheral blood. The DNA of the CDR3 is TGTGCCAGCAGCATCCTAGCGGGAGGAACCGGGGAGCTGTTTTTT. As protein: CASSILAGGTGELFF.